The clone carrying this T cell receptor beta chain came up a few times. Its antigen is not identified. The data originate from a study of type 1 and type 2 diabetes patients. General observations from the study: Type 2 diabetes and control V and J usage correlated highly, 0.75 to 0.98.

V lost 4 bases to trimming and J lost 6 bases, with 12 bases between them. Germline CDR1 reads SGHVS; CDR2 reads FQNEAQ. The CDR3 runs 13 residues. The PCR template was genomic DNA. Multiplex PCR with 30 forward and 13 reverse primers amplified the TCR beta CDR3. One entry per CDR3 protein results from TCRdb running MiXCR on the multiplex PCR reads. The sample lists some 250,000 distinct CDR3 sequences, roughly 50% occurring once. Each diabetic donor fulfilled classification criteria for either type 1 or type 2. Specimen: peripheral blood mononuclear cells (PBMCs). V usage is TRBV7-8 and J usage is TRBJ1-2; no clear D. This sequence was found in a man between 18 and 35 years old with type 2 diabetes. This CDR3 is CASSYIPTDGYTF. The CDR3 DNA follows: TGTGCCAGCAGCTACATCCCGACCGATGGCTACACCTTC.